Following are 16 T cell receptor beta chains from one sample sequenced in a study of blood T cell repertoires in COVID-19. Sequenced by immunoSEQ multiplex PCR; TCRdb stores in-frame clones only, minus some. This sample has about 150,000 clones, with around nine tenths found just once. Source material: peripheral blood. These receptors were obtained from a human donor in a cohort sampled during active COVID-19.

V and J are TRBV7-6 and TRBJ1-1; D might be TRBD1 (6 bases). Trimming took 5 bases from V and 3 from J, leaving 16 bases between them. The V gene's germline CDR1 is SGHVS and CDR2 FNYEAQ. This CDR3 is built from 15 residues. The CDR3 spells CASSPGARKDTEAFF. The CDR3 DNA reads TGTGCCAGCAGCCCAGGGGCCAGGAAGGACACTGAAGCTTTCTTT.

The chain employs TRBV12-3 or TRBV12-4 and TRBJ1-1; D might be TRBD1 (6 bases). The CDR3 is made up of 13 amino acids. V lost 5 bases, J lost 2 bases, and 9 bases lay in between. DNA of the CDR3: TGTGCCAGCAGTCGACAGGTCAACACTGAAGCTTTCTTT. It specifies CASSRQVNTEAFF.

This rearrangement joins TRBV19 to TRBJ2-5, with TRBD1 matching over 8 bases. The V and J ends lost 6 bases and 4 bases, in that order; junction bases with no gene match: 10. This CDR3 comprises 15 residues. Per germline, CDR1 LNHDA and CDR2 SQIVND (reference sequence). CDR3: CASSLIRGLGETQYF. The DNA for the CDR3 is TGTGCCAGTAGCCTCATCAGGGGGCTGGGAGAGACCCAGTACTTC. The full variable domain, completed using reference TRBV19 and TRBJ2-5, is DGGITQSPKYLFRKEGQNVTLSCEQNLNHDAMYWYRQDPGQGLRLIYYSQIVNDFQKGDIAEGYSVSREKKESFPLTVTSAQKNPTAFYLCASSLIRGLGETQYFGPGTRLLVL.

This clone was recorded only once. The rearrangement uses TRBV19 and TRBJ1-1; 7 bases line up with TRBD1. Germline V gene data show CDR1 as LNHDA and CDR2 as SQIVND (reference sequence). The junction had 7 bases not matched to a gene; V was cut back by 4 bases and J by 5 bases. The CDR3 totals 14 residues. CDR3 sequence (DNA): TGTGCCAGTAGTACCGGGACAGCCCGAACTGAAGCTTTCTTT. Residues: CASSTGTARTEAFF.

This chain uses TRBV28 with TRBJ1-1, with 8 bases identical to TRBD1. CDR1 is MDHEN, CDR2 SYDVKM, per germline. The CDR3 spans 14 residues. V lost 6 bases, J lost 5 bases, and 8 bases stayed unmatched. The CDR3 protein is CASSYPGGSTEAFF. Written as DNA, the CDR3 is TGTGCCAGCAGCTACCCAGGGGGCTCTACTGAAGCTTTCTTT.

This chain connects TRBV5-1 to TRBJ2-3, with 7 bases matching TRBD1. This CDR3 comprises 12 residues. V shed 1 base, J shed 11 bases, and the junction held 4 bases outside the gene matches. CDR1 and CDR2 from the germline V gene are SGHRS and YFSETQ. CDR3 protein: CASSLTGARQYF. The CDR3 DNA sequence: TGCGCCAGCAGCTTGACAGGGGCACGGCAGTATTTT.

J is TRBJ2-3 and V is TRBV5-1; D gene unclear. The germline V gene has CDR1 SGHRS and CDR2 YFSETQ. The CDR3 loop spans 13 amino acids. Trimming took 4 bases from V and 0 from J, leaving 6 bases between them. CDR3 protein: CASSEASTDTQYF. The CDR3 DNA follows: TGCGCCAGCAGCGAAGCTAGCACAGATACGCAGTATTTT.

V usage is TRBV6-2 or TRBV6-3 and J usage is TRBJ2-6, with TRBD2 as a possible D gene (6 bases). CDR1 and CDR2 from the germline V gene are MNHEY and SVGEGT. This CDR3 contains 14 residues. The V gene lost 6 bases and the J gene lost 4 bases, with 10 bases spanning the gap. The CDR3, as DNA: TGTGCCAGCAGCCGCGGGGCCGGGGCCAACGTCCTGACTTTC. It codes for CASSRGAGANVLTF.

The chain couples TRBV7-7 to TRBJ2-2; TRBD2 might be the D (5 bases). The germline CDR1 and CDR2 sequences are SSHAT and FNYEAQ (reference sequence). The V gene lost 2 bases and the J gene lost 2 bases, with 12 bases spanning the gap. The length of the CDR3 is 16 residues. The CDR3, as DNA: TGTGCCAGCAGCTTATTAGGTCTAGCTAACACCGGGGAGCTGTTTTTT. Translation: CASSLLGLANTGELFF.

This chain links TRBV12-5 with TRBJ2-3; 10 nucleotides agree with TRBD2. The CDR3 totals 16 residues. CDR1 and CDR2 (germline): LGHNT, FRNRAP. V lost 0 bases, J lost 6 bases, and 6 bases stayed unmatched. The CDR3 DNA reads TGTGCTAGTGGTTTGGTAGCGGGGGGGGTATTGGATACGCAGTATTTT. This translates into CASGLVAGGVLDTQYF.

This rearrangement joins TRBV4-2 to TRBJ2-3, with TRBD2 identical over 7 bases. Germline lookup yields CDR1 LGHNA and CDR2 YNFKEQ. Unmatched junction bases numbered 7, after V lost 5 bases and J lost 2 bases. This CDR3 has 15 amino acids. The CDR3 loop is CASSGGDSLTDTQYF. CDR3 sequence (DNA): TGTGCCAGCAGCGGGGGGGACTCACTCACAGATACGCAGTATTTT.

V and J are TRBV2 and TRBJ1-1; TRBD1 is a possible D gene (6 bases). Germline CDR1 SNHLY, CDR2 FYNNEI. Trimming stripped 7 bases from V and 8 bases from J, with 29 bases between. CDR3 size: 17 residues. The CDR3 here is CASTVPPGGLYRPEAFF. The CDR3 nucleotides read TGTGCCAGCACTGTCCCCCCGGGGGGGCTATACCGACCAGAAGCTTTCTTT.

The chain employs TRBV5-5 and TRBJ2-3; no firm D call. CDR3 size: 14 residues. The germline CDR1 and CDR2 sequences are SGHKS and YYEKEE (reference sequence). Trimming cost V 3 bases and J 0 bases, with 8 bases left between them. CDR3 in amino acids: CASSSGPSTDTQYF. The CDR3 DNA reads as TGTGCCAGCAGCTCGGGTCCCAGCACAGATACGCAGTATTTT.

The V call is TRBV5-1, the J call TRBJ2-2, with D perhaps matching TRBD2 (5 bases). V was cut by 1 base and J by 9 bases, with 19 bases left in between. The germline gives CDR1 SGHRS, CDR2 YFSETQ. The CDR3 spans 16 residues. The CDR3 is CASSLSWRVPPRELFF. The CDR3 DNA is TGCGCCAGCAGCTTGTCGTGGCGGGTACCTCCCAGGGAGCTGTTTTTT.

The DNA of the CDR3 is TGTGCCAGTGGAAGCGGCTCTGGGGCCAACGTCCTGACTTTC. This translates into CASGSGSGANVLTF. The chain uses TRBV19 and TRBJ2-6; D is possibly TRBD2 (5 bases). This CDR3 spans 14 amino acids. V dropped 8 bases and J dropped 0 bases, with 8 bases sitting between them. From germline, CDR1 is LNHDA and CDR2 SQIVND (reference sequence).

This clone has only one observation. The gene calls are TRBV7-6 and TRBJ2-7; the D gene is possibly TRBD2 (5 bases). Trimming cost V 1 base and J 2 bases, with 18 bases left between them. CDR3 length: 17 amino acids. The germline V gene encodes CDR1 SGHVS and CDR2 FNYEAQ. CDR3 amino acids: CASSLGATRAVAYEQYF. Here the CDR3 DNA reads TGTGCCAGCAGCTTAGGGGCAACTAGGGCCGTTGCCTACGAGCAGTACTTC.